These T cell receptor beta chains were read from a single sample in a study of shared clonotypes between healthy human individuals. Here immunoSEQ multiplex PCR was the method, and the copy in TCRdb shows in-frame clones only, minus some. The sample has over 400,000 clones; over 70% are singletons. Sequencing was done on a sample of PBMCs. Receptors originate from a woman in her forties in good health. Some clones in this sample may be carry-over from other donors' samples. Each CDR3 is given with its conserved first and last residue. The order of the fields is J gene, V gene, CDR3 protein.

j_gene: TRBJ2-7; v_gene: TRBV4-3; CDR3aa: CASSQEPRGEQYF
j_gene: TRBJ1-6; v_gene: TRBV2; CDR3aa: CASSELEVESLHF
j_gene: TRBJ1-5; v_gene: TRBV27; CDR3aa: CASSLSAGNNQPQHF
j_gene: TRBJ2-5; v_gene: TRBV10-1; CDR3aa: CASSDSDSPTETQYF
j_gene: TRBJ1-2; v_gene: TRBV6-9; CDR3aa: CATYSAASGGYTF
j_gene: TRBJ1-4; v_gene: TRBV19; CDR3aa: CASRQQGLDEKLFF
j_gene: TRBJ2-7; v_gene: TRBV18; CDR3aa: CASSPGLAGGTYEQYF
j_gene: TRBJ1-2; v_gene: TRBV4-1; CDR3aa: CASSQDPRGNYGYTF
j_gene: TRBJ2-7; v_gene: TRBV7-8; CDR3aa: CASSLLGAGSGSYEQYF
j_gene: TRBJ2-5; v_gene: TRBV18; CDR3aa: CASSTKREGRETQYF